This T cell receptor beta chain was captured by sequencing in a study of blood T cell repertoires in COVID-19. Background on the study: Some COVID-19 samples were acute and others convalescent; all came from the United States, Italy and Spain. Sample material is recorded as cDNA or gDNA derived from T cells, B-cell-depleted T cells, or PBMCs.

In the study's own analysis: Reference gene primers were amplified, and this amplification served to estimate nucleated cell counts. Method: immunoSEQ multiplex PCR; TCRdb's copy keeps in-frame clones and lacks some. V and J calls and clone size are those listed in that table; D and trimming were worked out from the DNA. The repertoire consists of some 16,000 clones, with more than 70% occurring once and the leading ten covering approximately 12%. The CDR3 totals 15 residues. Trimming at V came to 5 bases and at J to 3 bases, leaving 7 bases not matched to a gene. Germline CDR1 is SEHNR and CDR2 is FQNEAQ (reference sequence).

The rearrangement links TRBV7-9 to TRBJ1-3; 7 nucleotides match TRBD1. This TCR derives from a human donor in a cohort sampled during active COVID-19. The specimen sequenced was peripheral blood. CDR3 sequence reads: CASSPLTGYGNTIYF. CDR3 nucleotides: TGTGCCAGCAGCCCGTTGACAGGGTATGGAAACACCATATATTTT. Combining the CDR3 with reference TRBV7-9 and TRBJ1-3 gives the whole variable domain DTGVSQNPRHKITKRGQNVTFRCDPISEHNRLYWYRQTLGQGPEFLTYFQNEAQLEKSRLLSDRFSAERPKGSFSTLEIQRTEQGDSAMYLCASSPLTGYGNTIYFGEGSWLTVV.